This entry features one T cell receptor beta chain sequence. Antigen unknown. All gene names here are mouse names. The read stops 1 residue short of the end of the CDR3; the missing end is completed from the germline J gene. The sample's time point: mouse harvest day 14 after allogeneic transplant. The graft held 10^6 splenic CD5+ T cells and 10^7 T-cell-depleted bone marrow cells. The source of the sample is a study of tissue T cells after allogeneic stem cell transplantation. Findings and caveats of the study: Motif-based clustering found tissue-specific repertoire signatures shared across patients, though few clones were shared. Anatomically similar tissues had similar TCR repertoires within each patient.

Trimming at V came to 8 bases and at J to 5 bases, leaving 4 bases not matched to a gene. The CDR3 extends over 13 amino acids. CDR1 is KGHPV, CDR2 FQNQEV, per germline (reference sequence). TCRdb keeps only in-frame clones here, not all; method: immunoSEQ multiplex PCR. The table includes about 7,700 clones, 36% detected once. The sequence came from a female BALB/c mouse given C57BL/6 T cells with graft-versus-host disease after an allogeneic hematopoietic cell transplant. The source material was skin. The chain joins TRBV26 to TRBJ2-5, with 10 bases identical to TRBD1. The CDR3 loop is CASGRDRGDTQYF. The CDR3 bases that were read are TGTGCCAGCGGCCGGGACAGGGGAGACACCCAGTAC. The entire variable domain, with the rest obtained from reference TRBV26 and TRBJ2-5, is as follows: NSKVIQTPRYLVKGQGQKAKMRCIPEKGHPVVFWYQQNKNNEFKFLINFQNQEVLQQIDMTEKRFSAECPSNSPCSLEIQSSEAGDSALYLCASGRDRGDTQYFGPGTRLLVL.